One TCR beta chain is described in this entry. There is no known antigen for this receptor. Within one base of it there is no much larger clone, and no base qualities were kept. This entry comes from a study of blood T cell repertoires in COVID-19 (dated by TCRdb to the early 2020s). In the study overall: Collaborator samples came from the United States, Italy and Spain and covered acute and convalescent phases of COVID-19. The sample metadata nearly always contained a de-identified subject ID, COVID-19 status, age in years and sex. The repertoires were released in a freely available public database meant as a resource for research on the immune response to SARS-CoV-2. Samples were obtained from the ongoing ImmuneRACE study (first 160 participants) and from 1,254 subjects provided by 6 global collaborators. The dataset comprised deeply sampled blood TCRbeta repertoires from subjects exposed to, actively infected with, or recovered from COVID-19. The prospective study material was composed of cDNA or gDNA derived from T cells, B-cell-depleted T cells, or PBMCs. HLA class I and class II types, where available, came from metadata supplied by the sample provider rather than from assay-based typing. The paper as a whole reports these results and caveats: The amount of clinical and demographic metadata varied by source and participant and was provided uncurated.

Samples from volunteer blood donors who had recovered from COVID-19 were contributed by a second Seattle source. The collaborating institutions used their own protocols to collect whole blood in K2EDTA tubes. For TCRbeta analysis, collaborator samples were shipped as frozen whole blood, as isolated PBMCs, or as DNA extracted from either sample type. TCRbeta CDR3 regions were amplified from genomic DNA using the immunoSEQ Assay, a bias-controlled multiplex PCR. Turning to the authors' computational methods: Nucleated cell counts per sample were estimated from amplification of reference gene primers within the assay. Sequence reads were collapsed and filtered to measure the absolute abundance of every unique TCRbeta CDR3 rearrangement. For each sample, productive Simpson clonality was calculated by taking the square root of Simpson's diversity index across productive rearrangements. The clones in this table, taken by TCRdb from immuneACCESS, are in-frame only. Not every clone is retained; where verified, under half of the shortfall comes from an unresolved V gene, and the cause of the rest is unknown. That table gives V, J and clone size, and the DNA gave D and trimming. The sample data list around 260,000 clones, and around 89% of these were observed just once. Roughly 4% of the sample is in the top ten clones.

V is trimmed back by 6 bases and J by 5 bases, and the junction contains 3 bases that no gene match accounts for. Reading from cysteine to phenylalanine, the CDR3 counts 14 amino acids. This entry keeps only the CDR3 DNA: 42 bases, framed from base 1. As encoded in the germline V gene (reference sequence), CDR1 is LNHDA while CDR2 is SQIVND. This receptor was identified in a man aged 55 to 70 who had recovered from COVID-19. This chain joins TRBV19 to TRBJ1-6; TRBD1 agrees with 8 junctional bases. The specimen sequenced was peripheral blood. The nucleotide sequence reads TGTGCCAGTAGGCAGGGGGCAGATAATTCACCCCTCCACTTT. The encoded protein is CASRQGADNSPLHF.